Below, 26 T cell receptor beta chains from the same sample are listed, as sequenced in a study of PD-1 blockade in classical Hodgkin lymphoma. TCRdb's table, derived via immunoSEQ multiplex PCR, lists solely in-frame clones and lacks some. Counted here are about 13,000 clones, 75% to 90% occurring once; the ten biggest clones make up roughly 0.51%. Each patient's relapse followed autologous stem cell transplantation, and brentuximab vedotin exposure varied. Negative selection with magnetic separation was used to purify CD4+ T cells from thawed PBMCs. This sample comprised CD4+ T cells from blood, obtained at baseline. These receptors all come from a human donor with classical Hodgkin lymphoma.

The chain links TRBV10-3 to TRBJ1-1; D is possibly TRBD1 (6 bases). CDR1 and CDR2 (germline): ENHRY, SYGVKD. V gave up 3 bases and J gave up 8 bases, with 10 bases separating them. This CDR3 region has 12 residues. The DNA of the CDR3 is TGTGCCATCAGTGAAGGAGGGGGAGAAGCTTTCTTT. Translated: CAISEGGGEAFF.

V usage is TRBV4-2 and J usage is TRBJ2-7, with 7 bases fitting TRBD1. The ends lost 5 bases at V and 2 bases at J; junction bases unmatched: 9. The V gene's germline CDR1 is LGHNA and CDR2 YNFKEQ. The CDR3 is 15 amino acids. The CDR3 loop reads CASSYQGETAYEQYF. DNA for the CDR3: TGTGCCAGCAGCTATCAGGGGGAAACGGCCTACGAGCAGTACTTC.

This chain connects TRBV6-6 to TRBJ2-1; D gene uncertain. V was cut by 0 bases and J by 3 bases, with 6 bases left in between. The CDR3 covers 14 residues. Per germline, CDR1 MNHNY and CDR2 SVGAGI (reference sequence). CDR3 sequence (DNA): TGTGCCAGCAGTTACTCTGGCAGCTACAATGAGCAGTTCTTC. Translation gives CASSYSGSYNEQFF.

The chain recombines TRBV28 with TRBJ1-6, with D hard to call. Germline CDR1 MDHEN, CDR2 SYDVKM. The CDR3 is 15 amino acids. Trimming cost V 3 bases and J 9 bases, with 15 bases left between them. CDR3 region: CASSLGVGPSSPLHF. CDR3 sequence (DNA): TGTGCCAGCAGTTTGGGTGTGGGCCCGTCTTCACCCCTCCACTTT.

This sequence joins TRBV25-1 and TRBJ1-5; 7 nucleotides line up with TRBD1. After removal of 6 bases from V and 3 bases from J, the junction contained 5 bases not matched to a gene. Germline V lookup: CDR1 MGHDK, CDR2 SYGVNS. This CDR3 has 14 residues. The CDR3 reads CASSLTGDNQPQHF. The CDR3 coding sequence is TGTGCCAGCAGCCTCACAGGGGACAATCAGCCCCAGCATTTT.

The chain couples TRBV5-1 to TRBJ1-1; D is uncertain. The CDR3 totals 14 residues. V was clipped by 0 bases and J by 1 base, with 7 bases between them. Germline V lookup: CDR1 SGHRS, CDR2 YFSETQ. This CDR3 is CASSLELSNTEAFF. In DNA, the CDR3 is TGCGCCAGCAGCTTGGAATTGTCGAACACTGAAGCTTTCTTT.

About this clone: One junction end does not reproduce the germline sequence, and a read error may be involved. This sequence joins TRBV7-7 and TRBJ2-5; D gene uncertain. Germline loops: CDR1 SSHAT, CDR2 FNYEAQ (reference sequence). The CDR3 runs to 14 residues. For the CDR3, the DNA is TGTGCTAGCAGCTCGTCCCTTGGGCAAGAGACCCAGTACTTC. Translation: CASSSSLGQETQYF. Combining the CDR3 with reference TRBV7-7 and TRBJ2-5 gives the whole variable domain GAGVSQSPRYKVTKRGQDVTLRCDPISSHATLYWYQQALGQGPEFLTYFNYEAQPDKSGLPSDRFSAERPEGSISTLTIQRTEQRDSAMYRCASSSSLGQETQYFGPGTRLLVL.

The rearrangement uses TRBV5-1 and TRBJ2-7; 7 bases are shared with TRBD2. This CDR3 has 14 amino acids. Germline V gene sequence: CDR1 SGHRS, CDR2 YFSETQ. V lost 6 bases to trimming and J lost 4 bases; unmatched junction nucleotides: 10. The CDR3 here is CASMEYAGAYEQYF. The CDR3, as DNA: TGCGCCAGCATGGAGTACGCGGGAGCGTACGAGCAGTACTTC.

The rearrangement joins TRBV13 to TRBJ2-1; 9 bases map to TRBD2. V gave up 3 bases and J gave up 9 bases; unmatched junction bases: 6. Germline V gene data show CDR1 as PRHDT and CDR2 as FYEKMQ (reference sequence). The CDR3 extends over 14 amino acids. CDR3 region: CASSFWRGGTEQFF. The CDR3 nucleotides read TGTGCCAGCAGCTTCTGGCGGGGGGGCACTGAGCAGTTCTTC.

The V call is TRBV5-1, the J call TRBJ2-1, with TRBD2 identical over 8 bases. Germline CDR1 reads SGHRS; CDR2 reads YFSETQ. The CDR3 has 18 amino acids. The ends lost 0 bases at V and 6 bases at J; junction bases unmatched: 14. The CDR3 DNA is TGCGCCAGCAGCTTGGAAGGGATCACCGGGAGGGCCTCCAATGAGCAGTTCTTC. It codes for CASSLEGITGRASNEQFF.

The rearrangement joins TRBV2 to TRBJ2-3, with 14 bases fitting TRBD2. V was clipped by 7 bases and J by 6 bases; unmatched bases: 6. Germline V lookup: CDR1 SNHLY, CDR2 FYNNEI. This CDR3 is 15 amino acids long. The DNA for the CDR3 is TGTGCCAGCACCTGGACTAGCGGGAGGCTGGATACGCAGTATTTT. Protein sequence: CASTWTSGRLDTQYF.

This chain connects TRBV15 to TRBJ2-1, with 11 bases fitting TRBD2. The V gene end was trimmed by 2 bases and the J gene end by 6 bases; junction bases not matched to a gene: 6. CDR1 LNHNV and CDR2 YYDKDF come from the germline V gene (reference sequence). The CDR3 runs to 16 residues. This CDR3 is CATSRSRLAGRNEQFF. The CDR3 DNA follows: TGTGCCACCAGCAGATCCAGACTAGCGGGACGCAATGAGCAGTTCTTC.

CDR3 sequence (DNA): TGTGCCAGCAGTTACTCGCCTGGGGACACTGAAGCTTTCTTT. It specifies CASSYSPGDTEAFF. This rearrangement joins TRBV6-5 to TRBJ1-1; no clear D gene. Trimming removed 0 bases from V and 3 bases from J, with 8 bases in between. The CDR3 consists of 14 residues. Germline V gene lookup returns CDR1 MNHEY and CDR2 SVGAGI.

The genes are TRBV28 and TRBJ2-7, with 8 bases matching TRBD2. The CDR3 sequence is 13 residues long. J was trimmed by 4 bases and V by 5 bases; bases with no gene match: 4. Germline lookup yields CDR1 MDHEN and CDR2 SYDVKM. The CDR3 DNA follows: TGTGCCAGCAGTGAAGCGGGAGTTTACGAGCAGTACTTC. It translates to CASSEAGVYEQYF.

DNA for the CDR3: TGCGCCAGCAGCTTGGGGATCAGAGGGGAGACCCAGTACTTC. This sequence encodes CASSLGIRGETQYF. The rearrangement links TRBV5-1 to TRBJ2-5; possible D gene TRBD2, 5 bases. The V end lost 0 bases, the J end lost 5 bases, and 11 bases lay between the germline ends. This CDR3 has 14 amino acids. Germline V lookup: CDR1 SGHRS, CDR2 YFSETQ.

This clone was picked up a small number of times. The chain combines TRBV2 with TRBJ1-1; D ambiguous. V was cut by 7 bases and J by 4 bases, with 10 bases left in between. The CDR3 runs 12 residues. The V gene's germline CDR1 is SNHLY and CDR2 FYNNEI. CDR3 bases: TGTGCCAGCACTAAGATGGGCACTGAAGCTTTCTTT. It encodes CASTKMGTEAFF.

The rearrangement joins TRBV29-1 to TRBJ2-4; D possibly uses TRBD1 or TRBD2 (5 bases each). Germline CDR1 reads SQVTM; CDR2 reads ANQGSEA. The CDR3 spans 13 residues. Between the trimmed V and J ends, which lost 1 base and 9 bases, there was a span of 13 bases. The CDR3 DNA is TGCAGCGTTGAAGGGGGACCCTCTGGCATTCAGTACTTC. Its translation is CSVEGGPSGIQYF. Complete variable domain (other parts from reference TRBV29-1 and TRBJ2-4): SAVISQKPSRDICQRGTSLTIQCQVDSQVTMMFWYRQQPGQSLTLIATANQGSEATYESGFVIDKFPISRPNLTFSTLTVSNMSPEDSSIYLCSVEGGPSGIQYFGAGTRLSVL.

V is TRBV28 and J is TRBJ1-5, with TRBD1 as a possible D gene (5 bases). Germline CDR1 MDHEN, CDR2 SYDVKM. The CDR3 sequence is 13 residues long. Trimming took off 7 bases at V and 6 bases at J, with 13 bases between the two ends. The DNA for the CDR3 is TGTGCCAGCATTCGGGGGGGGATTCAGCCCCAGCATTTT. Translating gives CASIRGGIQPQHF.

V usage is TRBV5-1 and J usage is TRBJ2-3; D gene ambiguous. Per germline, CDR1 SGHRS and CDR2 YFSETQ. Trimming removed 4 bases from V and 4 bases from J, with 25 bases in between. The CDR3 runs 18 residues. The CDR3 reads CASSLQPRRPTGADTQYF. The CDR3 region has the DNA TGCGCCAGCAGCCTCCAGCCCCGACGCCCCACCGGCGCAGATACGCAGTATTTT.

The chain has TRBV10-3 and TRBJ2-5, with 11 bases fitting TRBD2. This CDR3 spans 12 amino acids. Per germline, CDR1 ENHRY and CDR2 SYGVKD. V dropped 10 bases and J dropped 5; count of bases not matched to a gene: 3. The CDR3 spells CASSGRAETQYF. The CDR3 bases are TGTGCCAGTAGCGGGAGGGCTGAGACCCAGTACTTC.

This chain joins TRBV5-1 and TRBJ1-1; unclear D gene. Germline CDR1 SGHRS, CDR2 YFSETQ. V was pared by 0 bases and J by 1 base, with 7 bases between. This CDR3 is built from 14 residues. The CDR3 region is CASSLAPPNTEAFF. CDR3 nucleotide sequence: TGCGCCAGCAGCTTGGCCCCCCCGAACACTGAAGCTTTCTTT.

The chain is built from TRBV7-9 and TRBJ1-1, with TRBD1 as a possible D gene (5 bases). The germline V gene has CDR1 SEHNR and CDR2 FQNEAQ (reference sequence). The CDR3 runs to 13 residues. The V and J ends lost 3 bases and 8 bases respectively, with 13 bases between them. DNA for the CDR3: TGTGCCAGCAGCTTTGAGTGGACATCCGAAGCTTTCTTT. The encoded protein is CASSFEWTSEAFF.

The rearrangement links TRBV27 to TRBJ2-5; possible D gene TRBD2, 5 bases. Per the germline V gene, CDR1 is MNHEY and CDR2 is SMNVEV (reference sequence). Trimming left V 2 bases short and J 5 bases short, with 9 bases between. This CDR3 region has 13 residues. The CDR3 DNA sequence: TGTGCCAGCAGTTTAGGGCGGACTGAGACCCAGTACTTC. Translated, it gives CASSLGRTETQYF.

This clone was observed a single time. The gene calls are TRBV11-2 and TRBJ1-1, with D perhaps matching TRBD1 (5 bases). From germline, CDR1 is SGHAT and CDR2 FQNNGV. The CDR3 loop spans 13 amino acids. Between the trimmed V and J ends, which lost 0 bases and 10 bases, there was a span of 12 bases. The CDR3 spells CASSLDRGGVAFF. In DNA form, the CDR3 reads TGTGCCAGCAGCTTAGATCGGGGAGGGGTAGCTTTCTTT.

The CDR3 DNA is TGTGCCAGCAGCTTTGGAATGGACAGGGGGCTTGCCTATGGCTACACCTTC. Protein sequence: CASSFGMDRGLAYGYTF. The J gene is TRBJ1-2, the V gene TRBV5-4; 11 positions match TRBD1. CDR3 length: 17 amino acids. Germline V lookup: CDR1 SGHNT, CDR2 YYREEE (reference sequence). V lost 2 bases and J lost 4; bases outside the gene matches: 10.

The chain combines TRBV5-1 with TRBJ2-3; D is perhaps TRBD2 (5 bases). Trimming removed 3 bases from V and 1 base from J, with 12 bases in between. CDR3 size: 15 residues. Germline assignment: CDR1 SGHRS and CDR2 YFSETQ. The CDR3 DNA is TGCGCCAGCAGCTGGTGGGAGTCAGGCACAGATACGCAGTATTTT. Translating gives CASSWWESGTDTQYF.